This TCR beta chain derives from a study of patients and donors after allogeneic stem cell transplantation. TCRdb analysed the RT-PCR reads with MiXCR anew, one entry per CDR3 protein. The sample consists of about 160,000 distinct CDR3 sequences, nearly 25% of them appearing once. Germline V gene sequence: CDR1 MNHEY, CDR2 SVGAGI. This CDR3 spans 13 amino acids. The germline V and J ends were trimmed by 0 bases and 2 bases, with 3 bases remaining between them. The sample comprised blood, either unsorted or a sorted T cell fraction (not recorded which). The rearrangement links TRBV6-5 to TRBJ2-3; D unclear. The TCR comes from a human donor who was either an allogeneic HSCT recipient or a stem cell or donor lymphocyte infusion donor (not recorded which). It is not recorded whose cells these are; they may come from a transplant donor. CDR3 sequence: CASSYSYTDTQYF. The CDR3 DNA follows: TGTGCCAGCAGTTACTCGTACACAGATACGCAGTATTTT.